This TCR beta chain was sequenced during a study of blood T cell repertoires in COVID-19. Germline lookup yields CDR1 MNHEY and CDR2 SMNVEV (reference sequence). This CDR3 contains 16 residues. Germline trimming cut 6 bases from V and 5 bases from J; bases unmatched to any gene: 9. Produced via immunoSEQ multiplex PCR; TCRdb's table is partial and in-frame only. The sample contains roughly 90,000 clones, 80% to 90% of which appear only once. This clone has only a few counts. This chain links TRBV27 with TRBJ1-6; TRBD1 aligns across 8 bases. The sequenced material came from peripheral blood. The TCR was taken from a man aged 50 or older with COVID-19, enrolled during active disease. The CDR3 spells CASSFLGQGNNSPLHF. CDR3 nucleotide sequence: TGTGCCAGCAGCTTTTTAGGACAGGGCAATAATTCACCCCTCCACTTT.